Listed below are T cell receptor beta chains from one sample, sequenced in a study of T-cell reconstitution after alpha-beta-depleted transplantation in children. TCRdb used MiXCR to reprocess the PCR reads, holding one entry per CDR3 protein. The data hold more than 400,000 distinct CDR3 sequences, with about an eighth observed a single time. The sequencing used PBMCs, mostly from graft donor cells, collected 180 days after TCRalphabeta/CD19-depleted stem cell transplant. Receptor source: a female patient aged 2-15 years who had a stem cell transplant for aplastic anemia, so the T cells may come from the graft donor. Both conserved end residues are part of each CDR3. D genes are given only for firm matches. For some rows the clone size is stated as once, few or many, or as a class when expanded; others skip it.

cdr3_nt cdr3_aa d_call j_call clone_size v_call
TGCGCCAGCAGCTTCTGGACAGGGGATAACTATGGCTACACCTTC CASSFWTGDNYGYTF TRBD1 TRBJ1-2 - TRBV5-1
TGTGCCAGCAAAACCTTCGACTCGGTCTACAATGAGCAGTTCTTC CASKTFDSVYNEQFF - TRBJ2-1 few TRBV19
TGTGCCAGCAGCTTAGCGTATATCTACGAGCAGTACTTC CASSLAYIYEQYF - TRBJ2-7 few TRBV7-2
TGTGCCAGCAGTTACTCGGCACAGGACACTGAAGCTTTCTTT CASSYSAQDTEAFF - TRBJ1-1 - TRBV6-2/TRBV6-3
TGTGCCAGCAGTGGGTTGGGCGGGGGAGGGGACACTGAAGCTTTCTTT CASSGLGGGGDTEAFF - TRBJ1-1 few TRBV12-3/TRBV12-4
TGCAGCGTTTCGGACCATAGCAATCAGCCCCAGCATTTT CSVSDHSNQPQHF - TRBJ1-5 few TRBV29-1
TGTGCCAGCAGTATAGGGACCGCACCCGTCAACACTGAAGCTTTCTTT CASSIGTAPVNTEAFF - TRBJ1-1 few TRBV7-6
TGTGCCAGCAGTTCAGGTAGTCTCGGCTACACCTTC CASSSGSLGYTF - TRBJ1-2 - TRBV28
TGTGCCAGCAGCCAGCGTGCGGGCGGAGAAGGCCCCTACAATGAGCAGTTCTTC CASSQRAGGEGPYNEQFF - TRBJ2-1 many TRBV3-1
TGCGCCAGCAGGGTAGTGAGCGGGAGGACAGATACGCAGTATTTT CASRVVSGRTDTQYF TRBD2 TRBJ2-3 many TRBV5-1
TGTGCCAGCAGTTTAGGGCGGGGGGAGCAGTTCTTC CASSLGRGEQFF TRBD2 TRBJ2-1 many TRBV12-3/TRBV12-4
TGTGCCAGCAGCCCCCCGAGGGGGGAGGTCACCGGGGAGCTGTTTTTT CASSPPRGEVTGELFF - TRBJ2-2 few TRBV14
TGTGCCAGCAGTGAAACAGAACTGAACTATGGCTACACCTTC CASSETELNYGYTF - TRBJ1-2 - TRBV2
TGTGCCAGCAGTTACAGGGGGTTTAACACCGGGGAGCTGTTTTTT CASSYRGFNTGELFF - TRBJ2-2 many TRBV6-5
TGTGCCAGCAGCTTAGCACTAGCGGGAGGAGTCACCGGGGAGCTGTTTTTT CASSLALAGGVTGELFF TRBD2 TRBJ2-2 - TRBV7-2
TGTGCCATCAGTGAGGGGTTGTACGAGCAGTACTTC CAISEGLYEQYF - TRBJ2-7 many TRBV10-3
TGTGCCAGCAGCTTAATGAGGCTAGCGAGAACCAATGAGCAGTTCTTC CASSLMRLARTNEQFF - TRBJ2-1 few TRBV7-9
TGTGCCAGCTCAGCAACGAACAGCTACGAGCAGTACTTC CASSATNSYEQYF - TRBJ2-7 many TRBV18
TGTGCCAGCAGGAGGCTAGCGGGAGGGCCCGGCGGGGAGCTGTTTTTT CASRRLAGGPGGELFF TRBD2 TRBJ2-2 - TRBV12-3/TRBV12-4
TGCAGTGCTAGCATGGTAGCGGGAGTAGCCTACGAGCAGTACTTC CSASMVAGVAYEQYF TRBD2 TRBJ2-7 - TRBV20-1
TGTGCCAGCAGCCGGGACAGGGGTATTGAAAAACTGTTTTTT CASSRDRGIEKLFF TRBD1 TRBJ1-4 few TRBV7-2
TGCAGTGCTAGAGATCAAGCGGGAGGGTTTCGGTCCTACAATGAGCAGTTCTTC CSARDQAGGFRSYNEQFF TRBD2 TRBJ2-1 - TRBV20-1
TGTGCCAGCAGTCGACAGGGCAAAGAGACCCAGTACTTC CASSRQGKETQYF TRBD1 TRBJ2-5 - TRBV12-3/TRBV12-4
TGTGCCATCAGTGGGGGACAGGGAGTCACTGAAGCTTTCTTT CAISGGQGVTEAFF TRBD1 TRBJ1-1 - TRBV10-3
TGTGCCAGCAGCAAACGACCGGACTTAACGACCGAAAAACTGTTTTTT CASSKRPDLTTEKLFF - TRBJ1-4 - TRBV11-2
TGTGCCAGGGGGACAGGGGGAAGAGGCAATCAGCCCCAGCATTTT CARGTGGRGNQPQHF TRBD1 TRBJ1-5 - TRBV19
TGCGCCAGCAGCTTGGTTACGTCAAATGGCTACACCTTC CASSLVTSNGYTF - TRBJ1-2 few TRBV5-1
TGTGCCAGCAACCCCGGGACAGGGGCGGTACAGTTAGGCTACACCTTC CASNPGTGAVQLGYTF TRBD1 TRBJ1-2 many TRBV6-1
TGTGCCAGCAGTCATCAGGGGGTCTTTTACAATGAGCAGTTCTTC CASSHQGVFYNEQFF TRBD1 TRBJ2-1 many TRBV27
TGTGCCATCAGTGACTCCGGGGGGTACAATCAGCCCCAGCATTTT CAISDSGGYNQPQHF - TRBJ1-5 many TRBV10-3
TGTGCCAGCACTATCGACAGGGGGGCCTTCGGAAACACCATATATTTT CASTIDRGAFGNTIYF TRBD1 TRBJ1-3 few TRBV25-1
TGTGCCAGCAGCGCGAGGCCGTTTAATGAAAAACTGTTTTTT CASSARPFNEKLFF - TRBJ1-4 few TRBV7-6
TGTGCCAGCAGTTACTCGTCGCCATTCGGCTCCTACAATGAGCAGTTCTTC CASSYSSPFGSYNEQFF - TRBJ2-1 - TRBV6-2/TRBV6-3
TGTGCCAGCACCCCCGGATGGCACGGAGTCTACGAGCAGTACTTC CASTPGWHGVYEQYF - TRBJ2-7 once TRBV9
TGCGCCAGCAGCTTGACTAGCGACAGACCCCAAGAGACCCAGTACTTC CASSLTSDRPQETQYF TRBD2 TRBJ2-5 - TRBV5-1
TGTGCCAGCAGCTTAGATGGTCTAGCGGGAGTTCGCTTCAGTTTGACAGATACGCAGTATTTT CASSLDGLAGVRFSLTDTQYF TRBD2 TRBJ2-3 - TRBV11-1
TGTGCCAGCAGCATTACAGGGGGGGCTGGCTACACCTTC CASSITGGAGYTF TRBD1 TRBJ1-2 - TRBV7-2
TGTGCCAGCAGTGGCCCTAGCGGGAAGCAGTTCTTC CASSGPSGKQFF TRBD2 TRBJ2-1 few TRBV6-5
TGTGCCAGCTCACCCCAGGACAGAGTTCACTACGAGCAGTACTTC CASSPQDRVHYEQYF - TRBJ2-7 - TRBV18
TGTGCCAGCAGCTTAATACAGAGCAAAAACATTCAGTACTTC CASSLIQSKNIQYF - TRBJ2-4 - TRBV7-9
TGTGCCAGCAGCTTAGACAGGGAGCAGTACTTC CASSLDREQYF - TRBJ2-7 - TRBV7-2
TGTGCCAGCAGCTTAATTCCAGGGTCCTACGAGCAGTACTTC CASSLIPGSYEQYF - TRBJ2-7 - TRBV7-8
TGTGCCAGCAGCACCGGTCGGACCCTGAGGGGTGAAAAACTGTTTTTT CASSTGRTLRGEKLFF - TRBJ1-4 few TRBV6-2/TRBV6-3
TGCGCCAGCAGCTCCTGGCCGTCGGGGGAGATCATGAACACTGAAGCTTTCTTT CASSSWPSGEIMNTEAFF - TRBJ1-1 - TRBV5-1
TGTGCCAGCAGCCCGGGACTAGCGGGAGGATCACTCTACAATGAGCAGTTCTTC CASSPGLAGGSLYNEQFF TRBD2 TRBJ2-1 few TRBV11-2
TGCGCCAATACGCTGTTGGCGGGAGGGCCCTCGGGAGAGACCCAGTACTTC CANTLLAGGPSGETQYF TRBD2 TRBJ2-5 - TRBV4-3
TGTGCCAGCAGAGCAGCCGGGACAGGGGGCGCAAAAGAGACCCAGTACTTC CASRAAGTGGAKETQYF TRBD1 TRBJ2-5 - TRBV7-2
TGTGCCAGCAGTTTCCCGACGGATACCTACGAGCAGTACTTC CASSFPTDTYEQYF - TRBJ2-7 few TRBV28
TGCGCCAGCAGCCTGGCGGGGAGGCCACCGGGGAATGAAAAACTGTTTTTT CASSLAGRPPGNEKLFF - TRBJ1-4 few TRBV5-1
TGTGCCAGCACCCTTGTAGTGGGAGAGACCCAGTACTTC CASTLVVGETQYF - TRBJ2-5 - TRBV7-9
TGTGCCTGGAGTGGGGCCGGCTACACCTTC CAWSGAGYTF - TRBJ1-2 - TRBV30
TGTGCCAGCAGCGCCGTAGCGGGAGTAACCGGGGAGCTGTTTTTT CASSAVAGVTGELFF TRBD2 TRBJ2-2 many TRBV7-6
TGCGCCAGCAGCTCCGGACAGCGTTCGCCCAGGGGCAATGAGCAGTTCTTC CASSSGQRSPRGNEQFF - TRBJ2-1 few TRBV5-1
TGTGCCAGCAGCGTTTTACTAGCGGGAGGCCCTTCTCCCTACAATGAGCAGTTCTTC CASSVLLAGGPSPYNEQFF TRBD2 TRBJ2-1 few TRBV11-1
TGTGCCAGCAGTCCGGGACTAGCGGGAAGTTGGAATGAGCAGTTCTTC CASSPGLAGSWNEQFF TRBD2 TRBJ2-1 few TRBV28
TGCGCCAGCAGCTTAGGTGGGTTAGAAGAGACCCAGTACTTC CASSLGGLEETQYF - TRBJ2-5 many TRBV5-1
TGTGCCAGCAGCTTAGGGACAGGAGATTACAATGAGCAGTTCTTC CASSLGTGDYNEQFF TRBD1 TRBJ2-1 few TRBV7-8
TGTGCCAGCAGCCGGATGACAGGGGTGAGGAACACTGAAGCTTTCTTT CASSRMTGVRNTEAFF TRBD1 TRBJ1-1 many TRBV7-2
TGCAGCGTTGCACCGACAGGGCACCCAGAGACCCAGTACTTC CSVAPTGHPETQYF TRBD1 TRBJ2-5 many TRBV29-1